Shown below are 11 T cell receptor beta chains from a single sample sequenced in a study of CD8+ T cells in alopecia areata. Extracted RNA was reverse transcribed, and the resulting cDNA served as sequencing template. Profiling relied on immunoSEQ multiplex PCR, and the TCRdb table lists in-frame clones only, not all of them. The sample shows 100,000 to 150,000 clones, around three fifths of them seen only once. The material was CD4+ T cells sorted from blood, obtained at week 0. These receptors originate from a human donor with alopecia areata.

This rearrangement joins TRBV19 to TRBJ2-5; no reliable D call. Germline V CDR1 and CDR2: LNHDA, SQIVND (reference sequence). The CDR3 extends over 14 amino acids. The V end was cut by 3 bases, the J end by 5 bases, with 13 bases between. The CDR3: CASSMRGFGETQYF. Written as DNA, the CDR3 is TGTGCCAGTAGTATGAGAGGCTTTGGGGAGACCCAGTACTTC.

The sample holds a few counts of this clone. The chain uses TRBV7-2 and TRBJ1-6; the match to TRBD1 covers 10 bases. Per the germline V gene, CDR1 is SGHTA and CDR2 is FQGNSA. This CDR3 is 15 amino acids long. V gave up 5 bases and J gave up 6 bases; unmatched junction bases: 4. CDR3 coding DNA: TGTGCCAGCAGCACCCGACAGGGGGCTAATTCACCCCTCCACTTT. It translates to CASSTRQGANSPLHF.

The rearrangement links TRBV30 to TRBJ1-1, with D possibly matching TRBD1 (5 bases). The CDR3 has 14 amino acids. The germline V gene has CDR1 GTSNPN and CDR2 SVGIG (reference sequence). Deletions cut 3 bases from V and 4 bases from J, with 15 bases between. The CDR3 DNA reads TGTGCCTGGAGGCGCATGGGGGGAGGCACTGAAGCTTTCTTT. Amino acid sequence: CAWRRMGGGTEAFF.

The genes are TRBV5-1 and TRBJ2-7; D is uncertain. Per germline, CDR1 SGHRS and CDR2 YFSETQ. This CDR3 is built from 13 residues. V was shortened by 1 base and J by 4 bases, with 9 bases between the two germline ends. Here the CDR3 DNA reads TGCGCCAGCAGCTTGAGGGCCGATTACGAGCAGTACTTC. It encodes CASSLRADYEQYF.

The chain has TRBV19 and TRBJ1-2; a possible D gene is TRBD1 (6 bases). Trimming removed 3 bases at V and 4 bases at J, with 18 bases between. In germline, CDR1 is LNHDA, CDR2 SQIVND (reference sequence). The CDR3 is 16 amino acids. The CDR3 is CASSIPGGAMAYGYTF. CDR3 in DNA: TGTGCCAGTAGTATCCCGGGGGGCGCGATGGCCTATGGCTACACCTTC.

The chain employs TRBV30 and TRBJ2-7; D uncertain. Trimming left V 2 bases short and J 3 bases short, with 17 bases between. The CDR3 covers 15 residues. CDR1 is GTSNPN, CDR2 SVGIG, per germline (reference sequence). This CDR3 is CAWSYARMIDYEQYF. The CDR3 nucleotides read TGTGCCTGGAGTTACGCCCGGATGATCGACTACGAGCAGTACTTC.

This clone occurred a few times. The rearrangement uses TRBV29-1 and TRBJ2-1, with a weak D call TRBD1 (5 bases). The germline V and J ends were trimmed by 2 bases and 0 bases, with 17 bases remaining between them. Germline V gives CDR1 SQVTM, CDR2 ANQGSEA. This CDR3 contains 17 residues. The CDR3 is CSVESFKGMSSYNEQFF. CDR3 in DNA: TGCAGCGTTGAATCGTTTAAGGGGATGTCCTCCTACAATGAGCAGTTCTTC.

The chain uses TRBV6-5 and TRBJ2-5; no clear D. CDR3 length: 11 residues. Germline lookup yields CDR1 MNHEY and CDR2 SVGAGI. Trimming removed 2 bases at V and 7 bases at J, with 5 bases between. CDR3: CASSYGVTQYF. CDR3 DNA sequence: TGTGCCAGCAGTTACGGAGTGACCCAGTACTTC.

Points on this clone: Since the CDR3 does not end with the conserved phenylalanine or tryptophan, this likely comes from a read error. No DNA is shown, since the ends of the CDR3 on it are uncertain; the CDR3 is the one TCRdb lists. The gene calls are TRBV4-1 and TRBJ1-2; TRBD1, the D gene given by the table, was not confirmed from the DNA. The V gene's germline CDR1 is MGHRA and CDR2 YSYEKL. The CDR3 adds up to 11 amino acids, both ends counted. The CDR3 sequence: CASSQDRWGQS.

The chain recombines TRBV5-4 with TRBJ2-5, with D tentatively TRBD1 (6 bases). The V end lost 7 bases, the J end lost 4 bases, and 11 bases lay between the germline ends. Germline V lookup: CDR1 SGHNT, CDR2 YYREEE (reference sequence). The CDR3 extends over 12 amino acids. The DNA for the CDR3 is TGTGCCAGCGGAGGACAGAGAGAGACCCAGTACTTC. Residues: CASGGQRETQYF.

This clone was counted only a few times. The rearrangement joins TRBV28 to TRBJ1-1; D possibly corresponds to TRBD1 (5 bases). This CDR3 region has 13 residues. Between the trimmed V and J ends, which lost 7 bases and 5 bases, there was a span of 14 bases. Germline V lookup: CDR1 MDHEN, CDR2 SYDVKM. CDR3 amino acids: CASNSGSGTEAFF. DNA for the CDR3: TGTGCCAGCAATTCAGGGAGTGGGACTGAAGCTTTCTTT.